The entry below describes one T cell receptor (beta chain). This clonotype was found many times. Its binding antigen is unknown. No base quality information exists; no much larger clone differs at one position. Every donor in the study was a healthy Caucasian. The twin cohort consisted of three pairs of female monozygotic twins, all aged roughly 18 to 30 years. Positive isolation kits from Invitrogen were used to isolate CD4+ and CD8+ T cell populations. This record belongs to a study of identical twins (dated by TCRdb to about 2016). Regarding the study in general: TCR alpha and beta repertoires from monozygotic twins, unrelated adults of various ages and cord blood were deep-sequenced to test whether fetal clonotypes persist. To rule out contamination, the twin experiments were replicated at different times with different library preparation protocols. General conclusions and limits of the study: A weaker excess of twin sharing was found in beta out-of-frame sequences because the signal-to-noise ratio was lowered by fewer shared sequences. Compared with coincidental sharing between unrelated individuals, out-of-frame TCR alpha sequences shared between twins had an excess of sequences with low generation probability. In monozygotic twins, out-of-frame TCR alpha sharing was systematically underestimated by recombination models, although the models agreed with sharing between unrelated individuals. Abundant cord blood beta clonotypes had fewer insertions, young adult naive repertoires showed a similar but weaker trend, and memory repertoires showed no such trend. Because the same donors could not be followed over many years, the conclusions relied on cross-sectional statistical analysis. Zero-insertion analyses could be partly confounded by invariant T cells such as MAIT and iNKT, though diverse VJ usage argued against such confounding for most clonotypes.

At the junction V is shortened by 1 base and J by 5 bases, with 6 bases in between. According to the germline V gene, CDR1 reads SGHRS and CDR2 reads YFSETQ. Measured from the cysteine to the phenylalanine, the CDR3 is 12 residues long. Only CDR3 DNA remains: 36 bases, in frame from the first base. Library prep was done by 5' RACE. The reads were generated on an Illumina HiSeq 2000. Template switching added a universal primer binding site, and the final cDNA carried a unique molecular identifier that allowed TCR cDNA molecules to be counted accurately. First-strand cDNA for TCR alpha and beta chains was synthesized from specific primers in the conserved constant-segment region. To control for contamination, every cDNA library was double barcoded, receiving both a SMART-Mk sample barcode and Illumina barcodes. TruSeq adapter sequences and Illumina sample barcodes were added in two successive PCR steps. The TCR alpha and beta cDNA libraries were sequenced on the Illumina HiSeq platform using custom primers. Per the original workflow: Unique molecular identifiers were extracted from raw reads with MiGEC, and CDR3 positions were determined with MiXCR. Recombination models were inferred per individual with the repgenHMM and IGoR tools using an EM algorithm. The analysis of shared clonotypes was done with the tcR package in R, with sharing normalized by the product of cloneset sizes. Out-of-frame nonproductive sequences were analyzed to study raw recombination free of thymic and clonal selection effects. In-frame beta chains were kept once TCRdb had trimmed the public reads at Q25 with fastp and called clones with MiXCR. Each record represents a unique CDR3 protein, reported with the most common genes and DNA among its rows. These V and J calls derive from TCRdb rather than the authors' analysis. This sample is represented by 400,000 to 500,000 distinct CDR3 sequences; around 15% of them were singletons. About 0.97% of the sample is held by the ten biggest clonotypes.

These data also formed part of another study, on yellow fever vaccine responses in identical twins. As the second publication notes: The T cell response to vaccination in identical twins was reported by the authors to appear partly convergent and partly personalized. In the study, vaccine-responding T cell clones were precisely tracked in identical twins.

The chain is encoded by TRBV5-1 joined to TRBJ2-5, with the D gene call left open. Sequenced sample: CD4+ T cells sorted from blood. This receptor was taken from a young woman in good health. CDR3 loop: CASSLPSETQYF. In nucleotide form, the sequence is TGCGCCAGCAGCTTGCCCTCGGAGACCCAGTACTTC. Beyond the CDR3, the reference TRBV5-1 and TRBJ2-5 genes provide the residues; the full variable domain reads: KAGVTQTPRYLIKTRGQQVTLSCSPISGHRSVSWYQQTPGQGLQFLFEYFSETQRNKGNFPGRFSGRQFSNSRSEMNVSTLELGDSALYLCASSLPSETQYFGPGTRLLVL.